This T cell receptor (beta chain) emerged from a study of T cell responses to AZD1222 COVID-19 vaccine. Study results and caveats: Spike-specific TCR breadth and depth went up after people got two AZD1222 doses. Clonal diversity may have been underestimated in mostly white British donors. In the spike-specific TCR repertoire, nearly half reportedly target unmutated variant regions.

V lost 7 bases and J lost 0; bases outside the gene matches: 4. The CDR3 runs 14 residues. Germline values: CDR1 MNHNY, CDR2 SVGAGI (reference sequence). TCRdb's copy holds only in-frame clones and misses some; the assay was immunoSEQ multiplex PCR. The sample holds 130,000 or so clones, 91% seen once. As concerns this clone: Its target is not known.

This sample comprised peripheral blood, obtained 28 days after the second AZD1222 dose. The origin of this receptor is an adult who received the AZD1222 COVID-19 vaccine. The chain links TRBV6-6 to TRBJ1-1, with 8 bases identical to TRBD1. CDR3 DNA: TGTGCCAGCACCCCGACAGGGGTGAACACTGAAGCTTTCTTT. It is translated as CASTPTGVNTEAFF.